Below, one TCR beta chain is given with its context. The antigen remains undetermined. These data originate in a study of T cell responses to AZD1222 COVID-19 vaccine. Study information: Pooled together were second doses at about 4 or about 12 weeks. General study points: Donors were mostly white British, more females; clonal diversity possibly underestimated. A reported finding is that nearly half of spike-specific TCRs target unmutated variant regions. Baseline testing showed seropositivity in only six or seven AZD1222 recipients.

Clones were read by immunoSEQ multiplex PCR, and TCRdb kept only the in-frame ones, dropping some. Here the sample spans some 64,000 clones, around 75% being singletons. CDR3 length: 12 amino acids. Germline V CDR1 and CDR2: ENHRY, SYGVKD. The V gene lost 2 bases and the J gene lost 5 bases, with 6 bases spanning the gap. The gene calls are TRBV10-3 and TRBJ2-5; D unclear. The receptor was derived from an adult in good health. Sample: peripheral blood, taken on day 0 of AZD1222 vaccination. The DNA for the CDR3 is TGTGCCATCAGTGAGCGGTCGGAGACCCAGTACTTC. Protein sequence: CAISERSETQYF.